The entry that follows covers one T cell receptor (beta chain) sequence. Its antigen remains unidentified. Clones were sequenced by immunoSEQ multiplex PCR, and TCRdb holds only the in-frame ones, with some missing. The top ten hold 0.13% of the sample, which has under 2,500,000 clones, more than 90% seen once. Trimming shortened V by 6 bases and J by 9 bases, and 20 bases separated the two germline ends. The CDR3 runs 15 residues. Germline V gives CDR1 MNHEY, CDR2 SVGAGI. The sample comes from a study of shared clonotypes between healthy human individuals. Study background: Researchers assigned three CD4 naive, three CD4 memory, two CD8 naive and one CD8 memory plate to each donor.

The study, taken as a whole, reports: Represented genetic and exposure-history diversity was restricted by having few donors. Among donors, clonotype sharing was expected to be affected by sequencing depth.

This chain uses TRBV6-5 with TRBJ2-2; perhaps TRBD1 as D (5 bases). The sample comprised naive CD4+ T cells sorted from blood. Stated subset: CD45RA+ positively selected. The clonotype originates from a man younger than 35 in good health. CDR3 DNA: TGTGCCAGCAGCTCCCGACAGAGCCTTACCCGGGAGCTGTTTTTT. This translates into CASSSRQSLTRELFF.